These 10 T cell receptor beta chains were sequenced from one sample in a study of blood T cell repertoires in COVID-19. Here immunoSEQ multiplex PCR was the method, and the copy in TCRdb shows in-frame clones only, minus some. The sample yields 200,000 to 300,000 clones, about four fifths seen once. The source material was peripheral blood. The receptors come from a woman aged 80 or over with COVID-19, enrolled during active disease.

The V and J genes are TRBV3-1 (or the pseudogene TRBV3-2) and TRBJ1-5; D is ambiguous. Deletions cut 0 bases from V and 1 base from J, with 13 bases between. The CDR3 is 17 amino acids. CDR1 is LGHDT, CDR2 YNNKEL, per germline (reference sequence). The CDR3 region is CASSQDSDTRSNQPQHF. The CDR3 coding sequence is TGTGCCAGCAGCCAAGATAGTGACACGCGAAGCAATCAGCCCCAGCATTTT.

The genes are TRBV5-1 and TRBJ1-2, with TRBD1 matching over 7 bases. The germline CDR1 and CDR2 sequences are SGHRS and YFSETQ. Trimming at V came to 4 bases and at J to 2 bases, leaving 5 bases not matched to a gene. The CDR3 sequence is 14 residues long. The CDR3 spells CASSPGQQNYGYTF. The CDR3, as DNA: TGCGCCAGCAGCCCGGGACAGCAAAACTATGGCTACACCTTC.

The CDR3 here is CAISDKNTEAFF. The CDR3 DNA is TGTGCCATCAGTGACAAGAACACTGAAGCTTTCTTT. J is TRBJ1-1 and V is TRBV10-3; D is ambiguous. The CDR3 length is 12 residues. Germline V gene lookup returns CDR1 ENHRY and CDR2 SYGVKD. V was shortened by 3 bases and J by 1 base, with 3 bases between the two germline ends.

The sample holds one count of this clone. The chain couples TRBV3-1 (or the pseudogene TRBV3-2) to TRBJ2-5; weak D call: TRBD2 (5 bases). CDR1 and CDR2 from the germline V gene are LGHDT and YNNKEL (reference sequence). The V and J ends lost 2 bases and 6 bases respectively, with 19 bases between them. The CDR3 spans 16 residues. The CDR3 DNA is TGTGCCAGCAGCCAAAGAAGGACTCCCGGGTTTCAGACCCAGTACTTC. Translating gives CASSQRRTPGFQTQYF.

The chain uses TRBV12-3 or TRBV12-4 and TRBJ1-1; D not resolved. The CDR3 has 13 amino acids. Trimming left V 2 bases short and J 10 bases short, with 14 bases between. CDR3 DNA sequence: TGTGCCAGCAGTTTAAACGGGGTTGATTTAGCTTTCTTT. Translating gives CASSLNGVDLAFF.

The chain is built from TRBV3-1 (or the pseudogene TRBV3-2) and TRBJ1-3; D is possibly TRBD1 (6 bases). Trimming pared 1 base from V and 4 bases from J, leaving 14 bases between. This CDR3 comprises 16 residues. Germline values: CDR1 LGHDT, CDR2 YNNKEL (reference sequence). The CDR3 coding sequence is TGTGCCAGCAGCCAAGCAGGGGCCGGATGGGGAAACACCATATATTTT. Protein sequence: CASSQAGAGWGNTIYF.

The chain combines TRBV2 with TRBJ1-4, with D perhaps matching TRBD1 (6 bases). The CDR3 runs to 11 residues. V was shortened by 6 bases and J by 8 bases, with 7 bases between the two germline ends. Germline values: CDR1 SNHLY, CDR2 FYNNEI. This CDR3 reads CASRDREKLFF. The CDR3 region has the DNA TGTGCCAGCAGAGACAGGGAAAAACTGTTTTTT.

A single count supports this clone. Here the CDR3 reads CASSLTGVDYGYTF. CDR3 DNA sequence: TGTGCCAGCAGCTTGACAGGGGTGGACTATGGCTACACCTTC. The V call is TRBV7-8, the J call TRBJ1-2; 8 positions match TRBD1. CDR1 is SGHVS, CDR2 FQNEAQ, per germline. V shed 3 bases, J shed 3 bases, and the junction held 3 bases outside the gene matches. The CDR3 contains 14 residues.

V gene TRBV30 combines with J gene TRBJ1-2; a possible D gene is TRBD1 (5 bases). The length of the CDR3 is 13 residues. Trimming took off 2 bases at V and 6 bases at J, with 13 bases between the two ends. Looked up from germline, CDR1 is GTSNPN and CDR2 is SVGIG (reference sequence). CDR3 loop: CAWSLGRENGYTF. The CDR3 region has the DNA TGTGCCTGGAGTCTGGGGCGCGAAAATGGCTACACCTTC.

This clone was observed a few times. The chain links TRBV12-3 or TRBV12-4 to TRBJ2-7; 7 positions match TRBD1. The CDR3 contains 12 residues. The ends lost 4 bases at V and 4 bases at J; junction bases unmatched: 1. DNA of the CDR3: TGTGCCAGCAGTTCACAGGGGTACGAGCAGTACTTC. It yields the protein CASSSQGYEQYF.